This TCR beta chain was identified in a study of blood T cell repertoires in COVID-19. Study summary: The United States, Italy and Spain supplied acute and convalescent COVID-19 samples. From T cells, B-cell-depleted T cells, or PBMCs came the material, which was cDNA or gDNA.

Per germline, CDR1 MGHRA and CDR2 YSYEKL. The CDR3 has 15 amino acids. The V end lost 1 base, the J end lost 8 bases, and 16 bases lay between the germline ends. Original analysis: Nucleated cell number was recorded as an estimate derived from reference gene primer amplification. The repertoire was sequenced with immunoSEQ multiplex PCR; TCRdb's copy has only in-frame clones and lacks some. The V and J calls and clone size were taken over from that table, and D and trimming were inferred from the DNA. This sample carries some 100,000 clones, around four fifths of them seen once, and the ten largest clones take around an eighth.

V is TRBV4-1 and J is TRBJ2-3; tentatively, D is TRBD2 (6 bases). This receptor was identified in a man in his forties or fifties with active or convalescent COVID-19. The sample was peripheral blood. The CDR3 sequence is CASSQGLVGGVTQYF. DNA for the CDR3: TGCGCCAGCAGCCAAGGACTAGTGGGTGGGGTTACGCAGTATTTT.